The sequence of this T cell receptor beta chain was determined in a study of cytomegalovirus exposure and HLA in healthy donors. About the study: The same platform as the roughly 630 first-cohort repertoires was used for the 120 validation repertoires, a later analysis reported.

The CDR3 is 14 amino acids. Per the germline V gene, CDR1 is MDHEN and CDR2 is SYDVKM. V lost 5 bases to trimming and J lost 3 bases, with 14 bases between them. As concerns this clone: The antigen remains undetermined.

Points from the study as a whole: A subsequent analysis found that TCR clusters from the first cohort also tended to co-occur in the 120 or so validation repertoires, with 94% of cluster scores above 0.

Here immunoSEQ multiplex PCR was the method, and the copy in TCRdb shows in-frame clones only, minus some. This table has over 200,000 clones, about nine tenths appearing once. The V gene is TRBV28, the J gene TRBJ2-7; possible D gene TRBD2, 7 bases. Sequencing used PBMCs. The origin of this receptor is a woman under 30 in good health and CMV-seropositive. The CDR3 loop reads CASSQGGEHYEQYF. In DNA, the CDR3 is TGTGCCAGCAGTCAAGGGGGGGAGCACTACGAGCAGTACTTC.